Presented here are 14 T cell receptor beta chains from one specimen sequenced in a study of cytomegalovirus exposure and HLA in healthy donors. Primers: 60 Vbeta forward and 13 Jbeta reverse. Sequencing used immunoSEQ multiplex PCR; TCRdb keeps in-frame clones, though not all of them. The table records some 95,000 clones, roughly 80% of them present only once. Source material: PBMCs. The receptors were sampled from a man aged 50 or older in good health and CMV-seropositive.

The chain is built from TRBV5-1 and TRBJ1-4; possible D gene TRBD1, 6 bases. Germline V CDR1 and CDR2: SGHRS, YFSETQ. This CDR3 has 13 residues. V lost 7 bases and J 5 bases, leaving 12 bases between the germline ends. The DNA of the CDR3 is TGCGCCAGCGGGACACAACCAAATGAAAAACTGTTTTTT. This encodes CASGTQPNEKLFF.

In DNA, the CDR3 is TGTGCCAGCAGCTTACGCGGGGGACCCTCCTACGAGCAGTACTTC. Translated: CASSLRGGPSYEQYF. The V call is TRBV7-2, the J call TRBJ2-7, with 7 bases that match TRBD2. The CDR3 covers 15 residues. Germline lookup yields CDR1 SGHTA and CDR2 FQGNSA. The V and J ends lost 2 bases and 0 bases, in that order; junction bases with no gene match: 4.

This clone turned up a few times. V is TRBV28 and J is TRBJ1-2; D perhaps matches TRBD1 (6 bases). Germline V lookup: CDR1 MDHEN, CDR2 SYDVKM. Trimming left V 5 bases short and J 2 bases short, with 21 bases between. The CDR3 spans 17 residues. In DNA, the CDR3 is TGTGCCAGCAGTACCGCGCACAGGGAAGAGGGGAACTATGGCTACACCTTC. Translation gives CASSTAHREEGNYGYTF.

In this sample, this clone turned up a few times. The chain uses TRBV7-2 and TRBJ2-3, with D possibly matching TRBD2 (5 bases). This CDR3 is 12 amino acids long. Trimming left V 6 bases short and J 2 bases short, with 6 bases between. Germline values: CDR1 SGHTA, CDR2 FQGNSA. The CDR3 region has the DNA TGTGCCAGCAGGGACTTCACAGATACGCAGTATTTT. This sequence encodes CASRDFTDTQYF.

J is TRBJ1-1 and V is TRBV14; D possibly corresponds to TRBD1 (5 bases). Germline V CDR1 and CDR2: SGHDN, FVKESK. Trimming left V 4 bases short and J 0 bases short, with 12 bases between. This CDR3 has 15 amino acids. The CDR3 loop is CASSLQERLNTEAFF. The CDR3 nucleotides are TGTGCCAGCAGCCTACAGGAGCGCCTGAACACTGAAGCTTTCTTT.

This clone occurred a few times. The chain is built from TRBV27 and TRBJ2-4, with D possibly TRBD2 on 5 matching bases. Per the germline V gene, CDR1 is MNHEY and CDR2 is SMNVEV (reference sequence). There are 14 residues in the CDR3. Trimming took off 7 bases at V and 3 bases at J, with 13 bases between the two ends. The chain's CDR3 is CASMKAGNKNIQYF. The CDR3, as DNA: TGTGCCAGCATGAAGGCGGGTAACAAAAACATTCAGTACTTC.

The chain couples TRBV9 to TRBJ1-1, with TRBD1 matching over 7 bases. CDR3 length: 15 amino acids. Germline V CDR1 and CDR2: SGDLS, YYNGEE. Trimming removed 3 bases from V and 3 bases from J; junction bases left unmatched: 8. DNA for the CDR3: TGTGCCAGCAGCGCCCGACAGGGCCTCCACACTGAAGCTTTCTTT. Its translation: CASSARQGLHTEAFF.

The chain carries TRBV28 and TRBJ2-7; TRBD2 is a possible D gene (5 bases). CDR1 is MDHEN, CDR2 SYDVKM, per germline. V lost 4 bases and J 4 bases, leaving 8 bases between the germline ends. CDR3 length: 12 residues. CDR3 protein: CASSYGEYEQYF. The DNA for the CDR3 is TGTGCCAGCAGTTACGGGGAATACGAGCAGTACTTC.

The chain has TRBV4-1 and TRBJ1-4; D uncertain. Trimming left V 0 bases short and J 0 bases short, with 14 bases between. CDR1 is MGHRA and CDR2 is YSYEKL in the germline V gene. The CDR3 consists of 18 residues. In DNA, the CDR3 is TGCGCCAGCAGCCAAGATCGGTCCTTCTCCCCAACTAATGAAAAACTGTTTTTT. It translates to CASSQDRSFSPTNEKLFF.

The chain employs TRBV28 and TRBJ2-2; D uncertain. This CDR3 contains 12 residues. Germline V CDR1 and CDR2: MDHEN, SYDVKM. Trimming removed 11 bases from V and 0 bases from J, with 7 bases in between. DNA of the CDR3: TGTGCCCTGCGGACGAACACCGGGGAGCTGTTTTTT. Translating it yields CALRTNTGELFF.

This clone was recorded only once. The genes are TRBV6-5 and TRBJ1-5, with D unclear. The CDR3 has 15 residues. Germline V CDR1 and CDR2: MNHEY, SVGAGI. With 6 bases removed from V and 6 bases from J, the gap between germline ends came to 18 bases. This CDR3 is CASSSLGPSVQPQHF. The CDR3, as DNA: TGTGCCAGCAGCTCCCTTGGGCCGTCGGTTCAGCCCCAGCATTTT.

The chain is built from TRBV10-1 and TRBJ1-2, with no clear D. The V end was cut by 1 base, the J end by 5 bases, with 5 bases between. The CDR3 is made up of 12 amino acids. Germline assignment: CDR1 WNHNN and CDR2 SYGVQD (reference sequence). CDR3 sequence (DNA): TGCGCCAGCAGTGAGTGTAGTTATGGCTACACCTTC. Amino acid sequence: CASSECSYGYTF.

V usage is TRBV19 and J usage is TRBJ2-2, with 11 nucleotides matching TRBD1. Per the germline V gene, CDR1 is LNHDA and CDR2 is SQIVND (reference sequence). The CDR3 loop spans 17 amino acids. The ends lost 7 bases at V and 6 bases at J; junction bases unmatched: 13. This CDR3 reads CASNPGGTGGIAGELFF. Here the CDR3 DNA reads TGTGCCAGTAACCCCGGGGGGACAGGGGGAATTGCCGGGGAGCTGTTTTTT.

This clone was observed a handful of times. V gene TRBV11-2 combines with J gene TRBJ2-2; no definite D call. Per the germline V gene, CDR1 is SGHAT and CDR2 is FQNNGV. Between the trimmed V and J ends, which lost 5 bases and 0 bases, there was a span of 7 bases. This CDR3 spans 14 amino acids. The CDR3 reads CASSVASNTGELFF. DNA for the CDR3: TGTGCCAGCAGCGTAGCATCGAACACCGGGGAGCTGTTTTTT.